This TCR beta chain comes out of a study of CD4+ T cells in melanoma. Points from the study as a whole: Reportedly, melanoma neoantigen-specific CD4+ T cells showed varied differentiation states. A reported correlation linked neoantigen-specific CD4+ T cells to CD8+, macrophage and B cell function.

Some clones are missing from TCRdb's copy, which holds only in-frame ones; the method was immunoSEQ multiplex PCR. Found here are 3,700 or so clones, approximately 60% of them singletons; the top ten hold roughly 23%. This clone has just a few counts. Its antigen is unidentified. J gave up 2 bases and V 3 bases, and 1 base lay outside the gene matches. Germline CDR1 is SGDLS and CDR2 is YYNGEE. CDR3 length: 15 amino acids. The sequenced sample was cells from a culture (not recorded whether cultured in vitro). V and J are TRBV9 and TRBJ2-3, with 12 bases identical to TRBD2. This clonotype was obtained from a human donor with melanoma. The DNA for the CDR3 is TGTGCCAGCAGCGGGACTAGCGGGGCCACAGATACGCAGTATTTT. It codes for CASSGTSGATDTQYF.